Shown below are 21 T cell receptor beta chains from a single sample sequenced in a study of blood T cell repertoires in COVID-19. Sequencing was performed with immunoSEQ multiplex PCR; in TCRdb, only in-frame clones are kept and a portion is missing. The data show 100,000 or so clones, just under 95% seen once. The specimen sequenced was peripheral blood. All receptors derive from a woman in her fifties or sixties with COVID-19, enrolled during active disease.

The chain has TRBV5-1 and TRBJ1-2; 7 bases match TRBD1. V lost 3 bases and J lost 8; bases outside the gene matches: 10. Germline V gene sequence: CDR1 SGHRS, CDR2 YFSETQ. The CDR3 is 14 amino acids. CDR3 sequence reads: CASSYGDREEGYTF. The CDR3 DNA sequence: TGCGCCAGCAGCTATGGAGACAGGGAGGAAGGCTACACCTTC.

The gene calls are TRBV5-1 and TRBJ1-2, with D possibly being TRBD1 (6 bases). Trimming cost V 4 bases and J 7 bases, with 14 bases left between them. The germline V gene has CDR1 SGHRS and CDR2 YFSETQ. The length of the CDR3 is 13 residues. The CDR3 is CASSPGHGLGYTF. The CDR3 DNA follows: TGCGCCAGCAGCCCGGGACACGGGCTTGGCTACACCTTC.

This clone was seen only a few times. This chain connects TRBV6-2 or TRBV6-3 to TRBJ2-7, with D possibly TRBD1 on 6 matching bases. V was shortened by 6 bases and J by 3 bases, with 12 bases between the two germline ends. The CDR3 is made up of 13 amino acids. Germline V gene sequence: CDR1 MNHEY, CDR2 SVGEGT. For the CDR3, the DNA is TGTGCCAGCAGCCCCACAGGGCTCTACGAGCAGTACTTC. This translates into CASSPTGLYEQYF.

The CDR3 nucleotides are TGTGCCAGCACCTATCTCTCCGGGACAGGCCCCTCTTCGATCATGAACACTGAAGCTTTCTTT. This gives the protein CASTYLSGTGPSSIMNTEAFF. The J gene is TRBJ1-1, the V gene TRBV6-6; 8 bases map to TRBD1. The junction had 25 bases not matched to a gene; V was cut back by 7 bases and J by 0 bases. The germline V gene has CDR1 MNHNY and CDR2 SVGAGI (reference sequence). The CDR3 extends over 21 amino acids.

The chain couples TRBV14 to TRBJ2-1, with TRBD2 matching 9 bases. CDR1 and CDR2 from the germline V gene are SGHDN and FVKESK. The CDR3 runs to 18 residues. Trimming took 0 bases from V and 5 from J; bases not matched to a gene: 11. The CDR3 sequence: CASSQDRRKAGGDNEQFF. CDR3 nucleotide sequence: TGTGCCAGCAGCCAAGATAGGCGGAAAGCGGGGGGCGACAATGAGCAGTTCTTC.

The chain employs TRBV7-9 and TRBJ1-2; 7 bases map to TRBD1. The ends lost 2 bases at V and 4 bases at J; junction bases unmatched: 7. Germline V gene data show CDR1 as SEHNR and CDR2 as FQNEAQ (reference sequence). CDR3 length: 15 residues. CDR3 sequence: CASSLTGEKVYGYTF. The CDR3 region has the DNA TGTGCCAGCAGCTTAACAGGGGAAAAGGTCTATGGCTACACCTTC.

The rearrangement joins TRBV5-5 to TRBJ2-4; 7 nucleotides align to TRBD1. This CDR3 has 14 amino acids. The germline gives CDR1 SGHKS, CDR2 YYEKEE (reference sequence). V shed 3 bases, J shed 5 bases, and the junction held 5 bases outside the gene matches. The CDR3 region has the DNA TGTGCCAGCAGCTCCCGGGACAGCGAAAACATTCAGTACTTC. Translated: CASSSRDSENIQYF.

CDR3 in DNA: TGTGCCACCAGTGATCCCCGAGGAGGAGATACGCAGTATTTT. It yields the protein CATSDPRGGDTQYF. The chain links TRBV24-1 to TRBJ2-3, with D possibly matching TRBD2 (5 bases). Germline V gene data show CDR1 as KGHDR and CDR2 as SFDVKD. V lost 3 bases to trimming and J lost 5 bases, with 11 bases between them. The CDR3 consists of 14 residues.

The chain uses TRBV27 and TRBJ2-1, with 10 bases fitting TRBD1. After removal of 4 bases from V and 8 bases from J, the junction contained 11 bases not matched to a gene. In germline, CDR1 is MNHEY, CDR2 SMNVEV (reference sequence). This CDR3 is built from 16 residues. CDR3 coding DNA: TGTGCCAGCAGTTGGGACAGGGGAAGCGGTAGGGATGAGCAGTTCTTC. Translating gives CASSWDRGSGRDEQFF.

CDR3 residues: CASSFSDRVGTEAFF. In nucleotides, the CDR3 is TGCGCCAGCAGCTTTTCTGACAGGGTCGGAACTGAAGCTTTCTTT. V is TRBV4-1 and J is TRBJ1-1; 7 nucleotides line up with TRBD1. This CDR3 comprises 15 residues. Losses at the gene ends were 5 bases for V and 5 bases for J; bases not matched to a gene: 11. CDR1 is MGHRA and CDR2 is YSYEKL in the germline V gene.

The CDR3 spells CASSIGTSGELFF. The DNA of the CDR3 is TGTGCCAGCAGCATTGGGACTAGCGGGGAGCTGTTTTTT. The chain links TRBV12-3 or TRBV12-4 to TRBJ2-2, with TRBD2 identical over 8 bases. CDR3 length: 13 amino acids. Trimming cost V 6 bases and J 7 bases; bases outside gene matches: 4.

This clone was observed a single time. The CDR3 region is CASRLPGQGYGYTF. The CDR3 coding sequence is TGTGCCAGCAGACTTCCGGGACAGGGGTATGGCTACACCTTC. V gene TRBV7-9 combines with J gene TRBJ1-2, with 10 bases that match TRBD1. The CDR3 covers 14 residues. In germline, CDR1 is SEHNR, CDR2 FQNEAQ (reference sequence). V dropped 6 bases and J dropped 5; count of bases not matched to a gene: 6.

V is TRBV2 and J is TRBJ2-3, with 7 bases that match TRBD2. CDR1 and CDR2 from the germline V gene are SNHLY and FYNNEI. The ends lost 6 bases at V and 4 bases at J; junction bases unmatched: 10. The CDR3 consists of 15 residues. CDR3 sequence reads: CASSPGGSFADTQYF. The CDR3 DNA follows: TGTGCCAGCAGCCCCGGCGGGAGTTTTGCAGATACGCAGTATTTT.

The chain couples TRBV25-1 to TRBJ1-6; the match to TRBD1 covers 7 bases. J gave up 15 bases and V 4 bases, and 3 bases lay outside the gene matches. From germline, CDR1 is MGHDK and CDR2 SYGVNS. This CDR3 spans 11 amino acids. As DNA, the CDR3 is TGTGCCAGCAGTGCCGGGACAGACCTCCACTTT. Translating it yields CASSAGTDLHF.

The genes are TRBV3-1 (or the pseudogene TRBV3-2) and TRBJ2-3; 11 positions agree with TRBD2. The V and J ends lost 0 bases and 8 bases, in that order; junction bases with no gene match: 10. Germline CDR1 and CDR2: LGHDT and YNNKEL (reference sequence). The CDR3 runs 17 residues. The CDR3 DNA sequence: TGTGCCAGCAGCCAAGATCAAGTAGCGGGGGGGAGGAGTACGCAGTATTTT. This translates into CASSQDQVAGGRSTQYF.

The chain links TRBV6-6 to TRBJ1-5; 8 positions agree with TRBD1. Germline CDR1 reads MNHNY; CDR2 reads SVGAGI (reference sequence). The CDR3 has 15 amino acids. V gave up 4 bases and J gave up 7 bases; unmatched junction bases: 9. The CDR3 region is CASSFRGQGGQPQHF. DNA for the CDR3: TGTGCCAGCAGTTTCCGTGGACAGGGTGGCCAGCCCCAGCATTTT.

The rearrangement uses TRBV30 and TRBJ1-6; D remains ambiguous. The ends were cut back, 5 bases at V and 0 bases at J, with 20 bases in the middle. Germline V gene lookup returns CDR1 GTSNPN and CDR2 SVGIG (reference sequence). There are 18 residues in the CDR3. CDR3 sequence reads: CAWEAEEDFSSYNSPLHF. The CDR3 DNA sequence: TGTGCCTGGGAGGCGGAGGAGGACTTCAGCTCCTATAATTCACCCCTCCACTTT.

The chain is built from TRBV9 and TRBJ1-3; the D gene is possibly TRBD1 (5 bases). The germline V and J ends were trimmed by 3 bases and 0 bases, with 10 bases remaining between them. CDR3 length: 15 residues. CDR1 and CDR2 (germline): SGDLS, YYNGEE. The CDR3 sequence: CASSGAGVSGNTIYF. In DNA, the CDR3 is TGTGCCAGCAGCGGAGCGGGGGTCTCTGGAAACACCATATATTTT.

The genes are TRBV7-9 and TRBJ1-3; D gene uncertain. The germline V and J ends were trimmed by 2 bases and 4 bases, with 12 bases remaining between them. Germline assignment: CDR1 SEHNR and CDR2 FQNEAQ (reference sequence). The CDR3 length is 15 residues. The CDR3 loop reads CASSLNGESGNTIYF. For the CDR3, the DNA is TGTGCCAGCAGCTTAAACGGGGAGTCAGGAAACACCATATATTTT.

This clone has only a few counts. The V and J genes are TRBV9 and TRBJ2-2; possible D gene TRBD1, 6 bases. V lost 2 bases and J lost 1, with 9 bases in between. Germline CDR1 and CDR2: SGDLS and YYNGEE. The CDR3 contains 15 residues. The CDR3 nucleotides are TGTGCCAGCAGCGTGGGCAGGGGGAACACCGGGGAGCTGTTTTTT. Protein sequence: CASSVGRGNTGELFF.

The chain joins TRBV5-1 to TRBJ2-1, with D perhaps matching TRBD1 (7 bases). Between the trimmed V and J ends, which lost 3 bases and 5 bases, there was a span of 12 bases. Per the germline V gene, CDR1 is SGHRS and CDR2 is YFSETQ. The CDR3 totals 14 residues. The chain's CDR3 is CASSWRGQNNEQFF. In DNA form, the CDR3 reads TGCGCCAGCAGCTGGAGGGGACAGAACAATGAGCAGTTCTTC.